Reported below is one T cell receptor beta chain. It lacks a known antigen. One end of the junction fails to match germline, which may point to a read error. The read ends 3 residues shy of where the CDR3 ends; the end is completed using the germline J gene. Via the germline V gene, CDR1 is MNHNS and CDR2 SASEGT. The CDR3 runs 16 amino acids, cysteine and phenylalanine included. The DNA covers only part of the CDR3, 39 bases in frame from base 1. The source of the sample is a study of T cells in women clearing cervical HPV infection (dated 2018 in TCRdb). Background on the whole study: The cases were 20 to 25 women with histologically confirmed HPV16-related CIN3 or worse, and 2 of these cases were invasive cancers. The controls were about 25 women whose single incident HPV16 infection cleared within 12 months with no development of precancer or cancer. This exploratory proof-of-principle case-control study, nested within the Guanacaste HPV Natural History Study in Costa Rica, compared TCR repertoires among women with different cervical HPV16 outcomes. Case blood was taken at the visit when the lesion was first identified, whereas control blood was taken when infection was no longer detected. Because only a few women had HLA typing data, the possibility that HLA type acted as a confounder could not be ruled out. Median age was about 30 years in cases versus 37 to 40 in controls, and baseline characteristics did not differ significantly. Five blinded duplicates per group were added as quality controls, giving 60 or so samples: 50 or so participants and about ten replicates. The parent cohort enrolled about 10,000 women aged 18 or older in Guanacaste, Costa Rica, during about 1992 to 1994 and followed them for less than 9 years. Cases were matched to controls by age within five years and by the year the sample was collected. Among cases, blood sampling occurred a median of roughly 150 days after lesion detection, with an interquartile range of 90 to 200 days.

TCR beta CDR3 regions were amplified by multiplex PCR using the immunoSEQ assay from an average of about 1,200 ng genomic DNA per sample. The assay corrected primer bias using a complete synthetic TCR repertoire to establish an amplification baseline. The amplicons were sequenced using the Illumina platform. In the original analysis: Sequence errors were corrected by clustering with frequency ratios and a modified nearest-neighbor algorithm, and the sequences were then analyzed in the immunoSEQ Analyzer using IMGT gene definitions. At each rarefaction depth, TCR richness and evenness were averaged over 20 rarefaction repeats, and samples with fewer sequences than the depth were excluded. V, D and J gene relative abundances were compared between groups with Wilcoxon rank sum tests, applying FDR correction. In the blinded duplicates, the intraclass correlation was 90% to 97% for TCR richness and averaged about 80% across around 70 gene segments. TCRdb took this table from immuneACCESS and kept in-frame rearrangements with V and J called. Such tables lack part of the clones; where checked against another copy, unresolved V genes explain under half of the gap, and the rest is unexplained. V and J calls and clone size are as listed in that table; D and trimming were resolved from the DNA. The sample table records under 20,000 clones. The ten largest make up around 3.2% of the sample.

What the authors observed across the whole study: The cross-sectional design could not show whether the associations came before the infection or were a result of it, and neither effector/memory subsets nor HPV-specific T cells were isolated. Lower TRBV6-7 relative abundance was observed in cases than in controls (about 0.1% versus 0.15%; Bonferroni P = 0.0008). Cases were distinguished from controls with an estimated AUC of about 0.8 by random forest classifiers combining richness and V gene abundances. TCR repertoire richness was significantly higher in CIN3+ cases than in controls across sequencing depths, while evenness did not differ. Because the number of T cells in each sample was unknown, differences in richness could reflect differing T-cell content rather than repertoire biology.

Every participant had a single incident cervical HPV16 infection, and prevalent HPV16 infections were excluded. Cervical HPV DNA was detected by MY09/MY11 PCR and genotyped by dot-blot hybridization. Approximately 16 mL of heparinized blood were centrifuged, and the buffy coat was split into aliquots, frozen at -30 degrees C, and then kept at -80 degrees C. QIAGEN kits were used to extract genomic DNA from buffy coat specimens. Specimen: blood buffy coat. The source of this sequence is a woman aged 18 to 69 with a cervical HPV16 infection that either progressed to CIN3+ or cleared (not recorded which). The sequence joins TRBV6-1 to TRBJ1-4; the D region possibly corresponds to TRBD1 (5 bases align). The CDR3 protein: CAGSEAISGANEKLFF. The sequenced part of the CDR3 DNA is TGTGCCGGCAGTGAAGCTATCTCGGGGGCTAATGAAAAA.